The rows below give T cell receptor beta chains drawn from one sample of a study of OX40 agonist ivuxolimab in advanced cancers. Only in-frame clones appear in the TCRdb table, and some are missing; sequencing was by immunoSEQ multiplex PCR. The table has 57,000 or so clones, 70% to 90% seen once. The sequencing here drew on CD4+ or CD8+ T cells sorted from blood, taken in a trial of the OX40 agonist ivuxolimab. These receptors all come from an adult with an advanced solid tumor such as melanoma, head and neck, liver or kidney cancer. Each CDR3 is given with its conserved first and last residue. A D gene is named only where the DNA matches it firmly. Where a row states a size, it is once, few, many or the class of an expanded clone; other rows omit it.

-	-	TRBV19	TRBJ1-4	TGTGCCAGTAGTATAGTTGGGGCAGGGGAAGAAAAACTGTTTTTT	CASSIVGAGEEKLFF
-	few	TRBV5-4	TRBJ1-2	TGTGCCAGCAGCTCCGACTACCCGCTACATGATAACTATGGCTACACCTTC	CASSSDYPLHDNYGYTF
-	-	TRBV18	TRBJ2-2	TGTGCCAGCTCACCACTAGGTTGGGCCGGGGAGCTGTTTTTT	CASSPLGWAGELFF
-	-	TRBV7-3	TRBJ2-1	TGTGCCAGCAGCTTAACGTCAGCGCGGGATGAGCAGTTCTTC	CASSLTSARDEQFF
-	-	TRBV7-9	TRBJ1-3	TGTGCCAGCAGTCGACACAGGGTTCTCAACTCTGGAAACACCATATATTTT	CASSRHRVLNSGNTIYF
-	-	TRBV28	TRBJ2-7	TGTGCCAGCAGTTCTTTAGCGCATAGCTCCTACGAGCAGTACTTC	CASSSLAHSSYEQYF
-	-	TRBV21-1	TRBJ2-4	TGTGCCAGCAGCATAACCGGGACAGGGGCCTCCCGCGCTTACTTAGCCAAAAACATTCAGTACTTC	CASSITGTGASRAYLAKNIQYF
-	-	TRBV21-1	TRBJ2-7	TGTGCCAGCAGCAGGGTCGGTAGCCCCGACCCCACCTACGAGCAGTACTTC	CASSRVGSPDPTYEQYF
-	-	TRBV6-6	TRBJ1-1	TGTGCCAGCAGTTGGAACACTGAAGCTTTCTTT	CASSWNTEAFF
TRBD2	once	TRBV7-2	TRBJ2-1	TGTGCCAGCAGCTTAGTGGGGACTAGCGGGGGGGCTGGTGAGCAGTTCTTC	CASSLVGTSGGAGEQFF
TRBD1	once	TRBV25-1	TRBJ1-1	TGTGCCAGCAGGGGGACAGGGGGGAACACTGAAGCTTTCTTT	CASRGTGGNTEAFF
-	-	TRBV4-3	TRBJ1-2	TGCGCCAGCAGCCAAGAACTTAAGGGGTCTTCCAACTATGGCTACACCTTC	CASSQELKGSSNYGYTF
TRBD2	-	TRBV4-2	TRBJ2-1	TGTGCCAGCAGCCAAGGACTAGCGGGGACTCATGAGCAGTTCTTC	CASSQGLAGTHEQFF
-	-	TRBV4-1	TRBJ1-2	TGCGCCAGCAGCCAAGAGTATGGCTACACCTTC	CASSQEYGYTF
-	once	TRBV7-9	TRBJ2-7	TGTGCCAGCAGGGCACTACCCTCCTACGAGCAGTACTTC	CASRALPSYEQYF
-	once	TRBV19	TRBJ2-2	TGTGCCAGTAGGCCTCCTTGGAGGACGAACACCGGGGAGCTGTTTTTT	CASRPPWRTNTGELFF
-	few	TRBV19	TRBJ1-3	TGTGCCAGTAGTATAGCCTCTCGACAGACACTCTCTGGAAACACCATATATTTT	CASSIASRQTLSGNTIYF
-	-	TRBV19	TRBJ1-1	TGTGCCAGCCTCAGGGGTTGGGGCACTGAAGCTTTCTTT	CASLRGWGTEAFF
TRBD1	-	TRBV4-1	TRBJ1-5	TGCGCCAGCAGCCAAGATGGACAGGGGGGTCAGCCCCAGCATTTT	CASSQDGQGGQPQHF
-	-	TRBV29-1	TRBJ2-2	TGCAGCGTTGAAGCTCTCGAGGAGCTGTTTTTT	CSVEALEELFF
-	-	TRBV30	TRBJ1-3	TGTGCCTGGAGTCTGAACTCTGGAAACACCATATATTTT	CAWSLNSGNTIYF
TRBD1	-	TRBV4-3	TRBJ1-4	TGCGCCAGCAGCCAGGACAGGGCCCAAAATGAAAAACTGTTTTTT	CASSQDRAQNEKLFF
TRBD1	-	TRBV5-6	TRBJ1-5	TGTGCCAGCAGCTTAGAAGGCAGGGGGTTCCAGCCCCGGCATTTT	CASSLEGRGFQPRHF
TRBD2	-	TRBV5-1	TRBJ2-5	TGCGCCAGCAGCTGGGGACTAGCGGAAGAGACCCAGTACTTC	CASSWGLAEETQYF
-	-	TRBV11-2	TRBJ1-2	TGTGCCAGCAGCTTAGAGGCGACAGGTCCCACGGGGGGCTACACCTTC	CASSLEATGPTGGYTF
-	-	TRBV27	TRBJ1-5	TGTGCCAGCAGTTTAGGAGTAGGGAGCAATCAGCCCCAGCATTTT	CASSLGVGSNQPQHF
TRBD2	once	TRBV25-1	TRBJ2-3	TGTGCCAGCAGTGAACTTCCAGCGGGAGGAAGCGTCACAGATACGCAGTATTTT	CASSELPAGGSVTDTQYF
TRBD1	-	TRBV7-3	TRBJ2-7	TGTGCCAGCAGCTCGGGACAGACCCCGGGGGAGCAGTACTTC	CASSSGQTPGEQYF
TRBD1	-	TRBV28	TRBJ2-7	TGTGCCAGCAGTGACAGGGGGTTAAGGTCCAGCGAGCAGTACTTC	CASSDRGLRSSEQYF
-	-	TRBV6-6	TRBJ2-7	TGTGCCAGCAGTTTGCAAGGGGGCGAGCAGTACTTC	CASSLQGGEQYF
-	-	TRBV11-2	TRBJ2-3	TGTGCCAGCAGCCCTTCCAGGGCGGTAGATACGCAGTATTTT	CASSPSRAVDTQYF
-	-	TRBV21-1	TRBJ1-5	TGTGCCAGCAGCAAAGAGAGGTCAGAAAATTATAATAGCAATCAGCCCCAGCATTTT	CASSKERSENYNSNQPQHF
-	-	TRBV5-4	TRBJ2-1	TGTGCCAGCAGCCGGGGCCGAGATAACTCCTACAATGAGCAGTTCTTC	CASSRGRDNSYNEQFF
TRBD1	few	TRBV30	TRBJ1-1	TGTGCCTGGAGCCGACAGGGCGGCACTGAAGCTTTCTTT	CAWSRQGGTEAFF
TRBD1	-	TRBV18	TRBJ1-2	TGTGCCAGCTCACCAGTTCGGGTCTCGAGGGACAGGGTCTATGGCTACACCTTC	CASSPVRVSRDRVYGYTF
-	-	TRBV12-2	TRBJ1-5	TGTGCAAGTCGCCCTCCCTCCGGGACAGGGACTCAGCCCCAGCATTTT	CASRPPSGTGTQPQHF
-	-	TRBV23-1	TRBJ2-3	TGCGCCAGCAGTCAACCCTCTTCGGATACGCAGTATTTT	CASSQPSSDTQYF
-	once	TRBV18	TRBJ1-2	TGTGCCAGCTCGCATCGACAGGCGCCTCGGGATGGCTACACCTTC	CASSHRQAPRDGYTF
TRBD1	-	TRBV5-4	TRBJ2-3	TGTGCCAGCAGCTTAGGACAGGGTGCAGATACGCAGTATTTT	CASSLGQGADTQYF